Listed below are T cell receptor beta chains from one sample, sequenced in a study of T cell responses to AZD1222 COVID-19 vaccine. The data were produced by immunoSEQ multiplex PCR, yet TCRdb's version contains in-frame clones alone and is incomplete. The data hold 200,000 or so clones, with approximately 90% observed a single time. The input for sequencing was peripheral blood, taken on day 0 of AZD1222 vaccination. These receptors were obtained from an adult in good health. CDR3s leave out the opening cysteine and the closing phenylalanine or tryptophan.

>TRBV7-9|TRBJ1-2
ASSLAAGAGYT
>TRBV3-1/TRBV3-2|TRBJ2-1
ASSQAPNEQF
>TRBV6-1|TRBJ2-6
ASTVPGANVLT
>TRBV10-3|TRBJ1-6
AISSTGSLVAPLH
>TRBV5-1|TRBJ2-1
ASSLITPGQGAYNEQF
>TRBV19|TRBJ2-5
ASTPTSGSSETQY
>TRBV7-6|TRBJ2-7
ASSLDRGPYEQY
>TRBV7-6|TRBJ1-5
ASSLSIGDRVDQPQH
>TRBV6-1|TRBJ1-2
ASSEVVGYGYT
>TRBV7-2|TRBJ1-3
ASSLEGDTIY
>TRBV19|TRBJ1-5
ATRGGAAYSNQPQH
>TRBV9|TRBJ2-5
ASSVGSQRGGQETQY
>TRBV27|TRBJ1-2
ASSNRGYGYT
>TRBV7-3|TRBJ2-1
ASSSSGYEQF
>TRBV10-3|TRBJ1-6
AISESGPVVTGSPLH
>TRBV7-6|TRBJ2-5
ASSLNPAGEETQY
>TRBV6-5|TRBJ2-2
ASSYEWNTGELF
>TRBV30|TRBJ1-1
AMGGTEAF
>TRBV7-3|TRBJ2-5
ASSPVPGLGFPTY
>TRBV3-1/TRBV3-2|TRBJ1-5
ASSGGPSEGQPQH
>TRBV3-1/TRBV3-2|TRBJ1-6
ASSQPRGTGTSPLH
>TRBV29-1|TRBJ1-1
SVDRDLNTEAF
>TRBV29-1|TRBJ2-1
SVDWLAGYNEQF
>TRBV28|TRBJ2-5
ASSSPQTGMPGGNQETQY
>TRBV3-1/TRBV3-2|TRBJ1-6
ASSQGGNSPLH
>TRBV6-5|TRBJ2-7
ASSPTGGGDEQY
>TRBV29-1|TRBJ1-3
SVRLSSWTPGNTIY
>TRBV24-1|TRBJ1-1
ATSDYKNTEAF
>TRBV7-2|TRBJ2-4
ASSLLTSGKNIQY
>TRBV20-1|TRBJ1-2
SAREGDGYT
>TRBV14|TRBJ2-2
ASSQDPMNTGELF
>TRBV3-1/TRBV3-2|TRBJ2-7
ASNEQGAQEQY